Following are 13 T cell receptor beta chains from one sample sequenced in a study of T cells in Graves' hyperthyroidism and ophthalmopathy. Regions amplified from RNA transcripts were the TCR beta CDR3 regions. The HTBI primer set was used in a first-round RT-PCR of the TCR CDR3. TCRdb processed the multiplex PCR reads anew with MiXCR; each CDR3 protein has one entry. Of a few hundred thousand distinct CDR3 sequences detected, 15% appear once; the ten largest clones hold approximately 30%. Sequencing was done on a sample of blood. The origin of the receptors is a woman in her twenties or thirties with Graves' hyperthyroidism.

The chain employs TRBV11-3 and TRBJ2-2; weak D call: TRBD2 (5 bases). The ends were cut back, 1 base at V and 1 base at J, with 10 bases in the middle. CDR3 size: 16 residues. In germline, CDR1 is SGHNT, CDR2 YENEEA. Here the CDR3 reads CASSLGRAGNTGELFF. The CDR3 DNA reads TGTGCCAGCAGCTTAGGCCGCGCGGGGAACACCGGGGAGCTGTTTTTT.

Many counts were recorded for this clonotype. One end of the junction is discordant with germline, which a read error may explain. The V call is TRBV5-1, the J call TRBJ2-2; weak D call: TRBD2 (6 bases). The CDR3 has 13 amino acids. Germline assignment: CDR1 SGHRS and CDR2 YFSETQ. DNA of the CDR3: TGTGCCAGCAGCTTACGGGAGACCGGGGAGCTGTTTTTT. This translates into CASSLRETGELFF.

This chain uses TRBV10-3 with TRBJ2-6, with 12 nucleotides matching TRBD2. Germline CDR1 reads ENHRY; CDR2 reads SYGVKD. The CDR3 is 19 amino acids. Germline trimming cut 2 bases from V and 1 base from J; bases unmatched to any gene: 6. This CDR3 reads CAISEGLAGRGSGANVLTF. CDR3 nucleotides: TGTGCCATCAGTGAGGGACTAGCGGGGAGAGGGTCTGGGGCCAACGTCCTGACTTTC.

In this sample, this clonotype turned up many times. V is TRBV6-1 and J is TRBJ2-5; 8 bases fit TRBD1. The germline V gene has CDR1 MNHNS and CDR2 SASEGT. The CDR3 runs to 16 residues. V lost 6 bases and J lost 5; bases outside the gene matches: 14. In nucleotides, the CDR3 is TGTGCCAGCAGAACCCTACAGGGGGGACGGTGGGAGACCCAGTACTTC. Its translation is CASRTLQGGRWETQYF.

This clonotype was found many times. This rearrangement joins TRBV3-1 to TRBJ2-1; D may be TRBD2 (6 bases). Looked up from germline, CDR1 is LGHDT and CDR2 is YNNKEL (reference sequence). The CDR3 loop spans 13 amino acids. V lost 6 bases to trimming and J lost 11 bases, with 17 bases between them. CDR3 bases: TGTGCCAGCAGTCTATCGCCAGGGAGGAAGCAGTTCTTC. This translates into CASSLSPGRKQFF.

This clonotype was observed a few times. V and J are TRBV14 and TRBJ2-1; 11 bases are a match to TRBD2. The CDR3 has 19 amino acids. With 4 bases clipped from V and 8 bases from J, the junction kept 19 bases outside the gene matches. The germline gives CDR1 SGHDN, CDR2 FVKESK. The CDR3 region is CASSPKGVLAGGSWDEQFF. The CDR3 DNA sequence: TGTGCCAGCAGCCCAAAGGGGGTGCTAGCGGGAGGATCTTGGGATGAGCAGTTCTTC.

The sample holds many counts of this clonotype. V and J are TRBV12-3 or TRBV12-4 and TRBJ2-2; D not resolved. The CDR3 totals 12 residues. Trimming cost V 8 bases and J 5 bases, with 9 bases left between them. The CDR3 loop reads CASSVGTGELFF. CDR3 DNA: TGTGCCAGCTCTGTCGGTACCGGGGAGCTGTTTTTT.

This clonotype was recorded many times. The chain links TRBV28 to TRBJ2-7, with D possibly called TRBD1 or TRBD2 (5 bases each). Germline CDR1 and CDR2: MDHEN and SYDVKM. This CDR3 comprises 16 residues. Trimming pared 4 bases from V and 5 bases from J, leaving 21 bases between. CDR3 in DNA: TGTGCCAGCAGTTCCCCCGGGGCAGGTTTGATCCACGAGCAGTACTTC. This sequence encodes CASSSPGAGLIHEQYF.

This clonotype was counted at least ten times. The chain carries TRBV28 and TRBJ2-2, with 13 bases identical to TRBD2. Germline assignment: CDR1 MDHEN and CDR2 SYDVKM. CDR3 length: 16 residues. J was trimmed by 6 bases and V by 5 bases; bases with no gene match: 6. The CDR3 bases are TGTGCCAGCAGTCCTGGACTAGCGGGAGTTTCCGGGGAGCTGTTTTTT. Protein sequence: CASSPGLAGVSGELFF.

This clonotype came up many times. The chain uses TRBV2 and TRBJ2-4; the D gene is possibly TRBD1 (7 bases). V lost 2 bases to trimming and J lost 0 bases, with 17 bases between them. CDR3 size: 18 residues. Germline V gene data show CDR1 as SNHLY and CDR2 as FYNNEI. CDR3 bases: TGTGCCAGCAGTGAAAATCAGGGGGGAATCCTAGCCAAAAACATTCAGTACTTC. Translated, it gives CASSENQGGILAKNIQYF.

Regarding this clonotype: A much bigger clone sits one base away, suggesting this may be a read error. The chain links TRBV7-2 to TRBJ1-1; D gene unclear. Trimming shortened V by 6 bases and J by 0 bases, and 11 bases separated the two germline ends. This CDR3 contains 14 residues. The germline gives CDR1 SGHTA, CDR2 FQGNSA. CDR3 sequence: CASRPWAVNTEAFF. As DNA, the CDR3 is TGTGCCAGCAGACCATGGGCGGTGAACACTGAAGCTTTCTTT.

This clonotype appeared many times. The CDR3 sequence: CASRTSGSREQYF. The CDR3 DNA is TGTGCCAGCAGGACTAGCGGGAGTCGCGAGCAGTACTTC. The J gene is TRBJ2-7, the V gene TRBV28; 12 bases line up with TRBD2. Per germline, CDR1 MDHEN and CDR2 SYDVKM. The CDR3 is made up of 13 amino acids. V lost 6 bases, J lost 6 bases, and 3 bases stayed unmatched.

At least ten counts were recorded for this clonotype. The chain couples TRBV30 to TRBJ2-1; D is perhaps TRBD2 (5 bases). Trimming left V 4 bases short and J 7 bases short, with 11 bases between. The CDR3 loop spans 12 amino acids. Germline CDR1 GTSNPN, CDR2 SVGIG (reference sequence). The CDR3, as DNA: TGTGCCTGGACGAATGAGGGAAATGAGCAGTTCTTC. It encodes CAWTNEGNEQFF.